The clone carrying this TCR beta chain was detected only a few times. Antigen unknown. The PCR ran on 60 Vbeta and 13 Jbeta primers. Libraries were prepared by immunoSEQ multiplex PCR; TCRdb keeps only in-frame clonotypes and omits some of them. The table lists 100,000 or so clones, approximately 72% of them singletons, with roughly 9.1% in the top ten. These data come from a study of cytomegalovirus exposure and HLA in healthy donors. Whole-study results and caveats: Cytomegalovirus-associated status was assigned to 150 or so TCR beta chains.

The trim removed 5 bases at V and 1 base at J, leaving 11 bases unmatched. Germline V gene sequence: CDR1 MDHEN, CDR2 SYDVKM. This CDR3 is built from 18 residues. The sequencing input was PBMCs. The chain is built from TRBV28 and TRBJ2-6; 7 positions agree with TRBD1. The sequence derives from a man younger than 45 in good health and CMV-seropositive. The CDR3 sequence: CASSPALAGGSGANVLTF. The CDR3 region has the DNA TGTGCCAGCAGTCCTGCTTTGGCAGGGGGATCTGGGGCCAACGTCCTGACTTTC.